Listed below are T cell receptor beta chains from one sample, sequenced in a study of OX40 agonist ivuxolimab in advanced cancers. Method: immunoSEQ multiplex PCR; TCRdb's copy keeps in-frame clones and lacks some. This table holds 10,000 to 15,000 clones, approximately 72% found once. Specimen: CD4+ or CD8+ T cells sorted from blood, collected in a trial of the OX40 agonist ivuxolimab. These receptors all come from an adult with an advanced solid tumor such as melanoma, head and neck, liver or kidney cancer. Each CDR3 is given with its conserved first and last residue. Fields, in order: V gene, J gene, clone size, D gene, CDR3 DNA, CDR3 protein. A D gene is named only where the DNA matches it firmly. Part of the rows lack a size; the others show once, few, many or a class for expanded clones.

>TRBV7-8|TRBJ2-1|.|TRBD1
TGTGCCAGCAGCTTATGGACAGGGCCTTCCCCCAATGAGCAGTTCTTC
CASSLWTGPSPNEQFF
>TRBV7-9|TRBJ2-1|.|TRBD2
TGTGCCAGCAGCCAAACTAGCGCCGACTCCTACAATGAGCAGTTCTTC
CASSQTSADSYNEQFF
>TRBV29-1|TRBJ2-7|.|.
TGCAGCGCACATTCAATCGGGAGCTACGAGCAGTACTTC
CSAHSIGSYEQYF
>TRBV10-2|TRBJ2-7|.|.
TGCGCCAGCAAACCGGGAACGGACTCCTACGAGCAGTACTTC
CASKPGTDSYEQYF
>TRBV27|TRBJ2-1|medium-sized|TRBD2
TGTGCCAGCAGTCCCGGACTAGCGGAGTACAATGAGCAGTTCTTC
CASSPGLAEYNEQFF
>TRBV9|TRBJ2-2|few|.
TGTGCCAGCAGCCCAGGGGAAGGGAAGCTGTTTTTT
CASSPGEGKLFF
>TRBV29-1|TRBJ1-2|.|.
TGCAGCGTTTGGGTGGAGCTATGGCTGGCCTTC
CSVWVELWLAF
>TRBV7-7|TRBJ1-5|.|.
TGTGCTAGCAGCTTAGAAAGGCAGGGAAACCCCCATTATAGCAATCAGCCCCAGCATTTT
CASSLERQGNPHYSNQPQHF
>TRBV27|TRBJ2-6|.|TRBD1
TGTGCCAGCAGGCGGACAGGGGGAATTACTGGGGCCAACGTCCTGACTTTC
CASRRTGGITGANVLTF
>TRBV19|TRBJ1-1|.|TRBD1
TGTGCCAGTAGTAAGACACAGGGGCTCGGGACTGAAGCTTTCTTT
CASSKTQGLGTEAFF
>TRBV5-4|TRBJ2-4|.|.
TGTGCCAGCAGCTTCGGGACATTAAACATTCAGTACTTC
CASSFGTLNIQYF
>TRBV4-3|TRBJ2-1|.|TRBD2
TGCGCCAGCAGCCAAGCCACAGGGACTAGTAAAGAGCAGTTCTTC
CASSQATGTSKEQFF
>TRBV29-1|TRBJ1-4|.|.
TGCAGCGTTGGAGACAGCTCTAATGAAAAACTGTTTTTT
CSVGDSSNEKLFF
>TRBV27|TRBJ1-4|.|.
TGTGCCAGCAGTTTATTCCCCTCAACTAATGAAAAACTGTTTTTT
CASSLFPSTNEKLFF
>TRBV27|TRBJ2-2|few|TRBD2
TGTGCCAGCAGTGTACGGGGGGGCATCCTCACCGGGGAGCTGTTTTTT
CASSVRGGILTGELFF
>TRBV7-2|TRBJ2-3|.|TRBD2
TGTGCCAGCAGCTTAGCGAGTGGCGGGAGGGCCGTGACAGATACGCAGTATTTT
CASSLASGGRAVTDTQYF
>TRBV9|TRBJ1-2|.|TRBD1
TGTGCCAGCAGCGGCGACCTTACAGGGGGTGGTGGCTACACCTTC
CASSGDLTGGGGYTF
>TRBV12-1|TRBJ2-6|.|.
TGTGCCAGCAGCGAGGGACAAAGTCGGGCCAACGTCCTGACTTTC
CASSEGQSRANVLTF
>TRBV27|TRBJ1-1|.|.
TGTGCCAGCAGTTTAACCCAGTTGGGCACTGAAGCTTTCTTT
CASSLTQLGTEAFF
>TRBV30|TRBJ1-3|.|.
TGTGCCTGGAGTGTAGGTCATTACTCTGGAAACACCATATATTTT
CAWSVGHYSGNTIYF
>TRBV27|TRBJ2-1|few|TRBD2
TGTGCCAGCAGTTATCGACTAGCGGGAGGCCCCTCCTACAATGAGCAGTTCTTC
CASSYRLAGGPSYNEQFF
>TRBV5-6|TRBJ2-7|.|.
TGTGCCAGCAACAAGGGCTACGAGCAGTACTTC
CASNKGYEQYF
>TRBV15|TRBJ2-1|.|.
TGTGCCACCCAGCAACGTGGGAGAGACAATGAGCAGTTCTTC
CATQQRGRDNEQFF
>TRBV27|TRBJ2-1|.|.
TGTGCCAGCAGTTTACACACTAGAAATGAGCAGTTCTTC
CASSLHTRNEQFF
>TRBV27|TRBJ1-5|.|.
TGTGCCAGCAGTTCACAGGGAGGCAATCAGCCCCAGCATTTT
CASSSQGGNQPQHF
>TRBV5-1|TRBJ2-5|.|TRBD2
TGCGCCAGCAGCCCGGGTACTAGCGGGAGCCCCCAAGAGACCCAGTACTTC
CASSPGTSGSPQETQYF
>TRBV27|TRBJ1-5|.|TRBD1
TGTGCCAGCAGTTTCGGACAGGGCGGCCAGCCCCAGCATTTT
CASSFGQGGQPQHF
>TRBV7-8|TRBJ2-1|.|.
TGTGCCAGCAGCCCCGGGCCGCACAATGAGCAGTTCTTC
CASSPGPHNEQFF
>TRBV19|TRBJ2-1|once|.
TGTGCCAGTAAGGGCGGGATCGTGTCCTACAATGAGCAGTTCTTC
CASKGGIVSYNEQFF
>TRBV27|TRBJ2-1|.|TRBD2
TGTGCCAGCAGTCCAAGGACTAGCGGGAGGTTAGGCCCTCACAATGAGCAGTTCTTC
CASSPRTSGRLGPHNEQFF
>TRBV20-1|TRBJ2-1|.|.
TGCAGTTCTTGGGCGGACAATGAGCAGTTCTTC
CSSWADNEQFF